Below, 27 T cell receptor beta chains from the same sample are listed, as sequenced in a study of molecular identifiers for immune sequencing clone quantification. TCRdb reprocessed the PCR reads via MiXCR and lists one record per CDR3 protein. The sample has roughly 90,000 distinct CDR3 sequences, 25% seen once; the top ten hold about 0.8%. The sequenced sample consisted of naive CD8+ T cells from blood, with Jurkat cell RNA spiked in. Subset described: FACS-sorted CD8+CD4-CCR7+CD45RA+ naive T cells. The source of these receptors is a human donor in good health. Some libraries in this study had Jurkat cell RNA spiked in.

This clonotype turned up a few times. V is TRBV11-2 and J is TRBJ2-7; a weak D match, TRBD2 (6 bases). The CDR3 contains 15 residues. From germline, CDR1 is SGHAT and CDR2 FQNNGV. V was clipped by 5 bases and J by 0 bases, with 14 bases between them. The CDR3 region is CASSPQEGSSYEQYF. CDR3 nucleotides: TGTGCCAGCAGCCCGCAGGAGGGGAGCTCCTACGAGCAGTACTTC. Full variable domain (missing parts from reference TRBV11-2 and TRBJ2-7): EAGVAQSPRYKIIEKRQSVAFWCNPISGHATLYWYQQILGQGPKLLIQFQNNGVVDDSQLPKDRFSAERLKGVDSTLKIQPAKLEDSAVYLCASSPQEGSSYEQYFGPGTRLTVT.

This clonotype was counted a few times. The chain is built from TRBV24-1 and TRBJ2-1; TRBD1 might be the D (5 bases). Germline CDR1 KGHDR, CDR2 SFDVKD. Trimming cost V 3 bases and J 2 bases, with 7 bases left between them. The CDR3 spans 14 residues. The CDR3 DNA reads as TGTGCCACCAGTGATGCAGGGACCTACAATGAGCAGTTCTTC. It specifies CATSDAGTYNEQFF.

This clonotype was recorded many times. This chain joins TRBV6-2 or TRBV6-3 and TRBJ2-3; D not resolved. The length of the CDR3 is 14 residues. V was pared by 6 bases and J by 4 bases, with 14 bases between. Per germline, CDR1 MNHEY and CDR2 SVGEGT. The CDR3 sequence is CASSYGQIADTQYF. The CDR3 DNA reads TGTGCCAGCAGCTACGGCCAGATTGCAGATACGCAGTATTTT.

This clonotype came up many times. V usage is TRBV27 and J usage is TRBJ1-4; unclear D gene. The germline CDR1 and CDR2 sequences are MNHEY and SMNVEV (reference sequence). V was shortened by 3 bases and J by 7 bases, with 12 bases between the two germline ends. CDR3 length: 14 amino acids. This CDR3 reads CASSLGRMGEKLFF. CDR3 coding DNA: TGTGCCAGCAGTTTGGGGAGGATGGGTGAAAAACTGTTTTTT.

This clonotype has a count of ten or more. The genes are TRBV7-2 and TRBJ2-7, with 7 bases aligning to TRBD1. The V gene end was trimmed by 4 bases and the J gene end by 1 base; junction bases not matched to a gene: 7. Germline CDR1 is SGHTA and CDR2 is FQGNSA. This CDR3 has 15 amino acids. This chain's CDR3 is CASSSARDSSYEQYF. CDR3 DNA: TGTGCCAGCAGCTCAGCCCGGGACAGTTCCTACGAGCAGTACTTC.

This clonotype was detected many times. The rearrangement joins TRBV4-1 to TRBJ1-5, with TRBD1 as a possible D gene (6 bases). The V end lost 1 base, the J end lost 1 base, and 8 bases lay between the germline ends. The length of the CDR3 is 15 residues. Germline CDR1 reads MGHRA; CDR2 reads YSYEKL. CDR3 protein: CASSQVTGSNQPQHF. CDR3 nucleotide sequence: TGCGCCAGCAGCCAAGTCACAGGGAGCAATCAGCCCCAGCATTTT.

A word on this clonotype: A much larger clone is a single base away; this may be a read error. The V gene is TRBV6-2 or TRBV6-3, the J gene TRBJ1-1, with 9 nucleotides matching TRBD1. The CDR3 loop spans 13 amino acids. Trimming removed 4 bases from V and 4 bases from J; junction bases left unmatched: 1. Germline lookup yields CDR1 MNHEY and CDR2 SVGEGT. CDR3 bases: TGTGCCAGCAGTTCGGACAGGGGCACTGAAGCTTTCTTT. It translates to CASSSDRGTEAFF.

This clonotype was recorded at least ten times. V is TRBV12-3 or TRBV12-4 and J is TRBJ2-2, with 7 nucleotides matching TRBD1. V shed 7 bases, J shed 6 bases, and the junction held 11 bases outside the gene matches. The CDR3 length is 15 residues. This CDR3 is CASNPGQPNSGELFF. The CDR3 DNA follows: TGTGCCAGCAACCCGGGACAGCCAAATTCCGGGGAGCTGTTTTTT.

This clonotype came up many times. The chain joins TRBV7-9 to TRBJ2-1; 10 bases are shared with TRBD2. Germline V gene sequence: CDR1 SEHNR, CDR2 FQNEAQ (reference sequence). The CDR3 length is 15 residues. V lost 5 bases, J lost 3 bases, and 4 bases stayed unmatched. The chain's CDR3 is CASSLLAGNYNEQFF. DNA of the CDR3: TGTGCCAGCAGCCTACTAGCGGGGAACTACAATGAGCAGTTCTTC.

The V gene is TRBV4-3, the J gene TRBJ2-3, with D perhaps matching TRBD2 (6 bases). The germline V gene has CDR1 LGHNA and CDR2 YSLEER. There are 16 residues in the CDR3. V lost 2 bases, J lost 2 bases, and 14 bases lay in between. The CDR3, as DNA: TGCGCCAGCAGCCAATCGTCTAGCGCCGTCACAGATACGCAGTATTTT. Protein product: CASSQSSSAVTDTQYF.

This sequence joins TRBV27 and TRBJ2-7; either TRBD1 or TRBD2 may fit D (5 bases each). Between the trimmed V and J ends, which lost 3 bases and 4 bases, there was a span of 10 bases. The CDR3 loop spans 13 amino acids. Germline V lookup: CDR1 MNHEY, CDR2 SMNVEV (reference sequence). The CDR3 here is CASSFEGPYEQYF. The CDR3 coding sequence is TGTGCCAGCAGTTTTGAGGGGCCTTACGAGCAGTACTTC.

The V and J genes are TRBV15 and TRBJ1-5; maybe TRBD1 (5 bases). The CDR3 is made up of 18 amino acids. CDR1 and CDR2 from the germline V gene are LNHNV and YYDKDF (reference sequence). V shed 0 bases and J shed 6 bases, with 21 bases lying between them. CDR3: CATSRDGLFQGWGQPQHF. In DNA, the CDR3 is TGTGCCACCAGCAGAGATGGGCTTTTTCAGGGCTGGGGTCAGCCCCAGCATTTT.

To note about this clonotype: Possible read error: a much larger clone is one base away. The chain recombines TRBV5-1 with TRBJ1-1; D unresolved. Trimming removed 0 bases at V and 8 bases at J, with 11 bases between. Germline CDR1 SGHRS, CDR2 YFSETQ. This CDR3 comprises 13 residues. The CDR3 protein is CASSLGRAAEAFF. CDR3 nucleotides: TGCGCCAGCAGCTTGGGTAGGGCGGCCGAAGCTTTCTTT. Looking up the rest from reference TRBV5-1 and TRBJ1-1 gives the full variable domain: KAGVTQTPRYLIKTRGQQVTLSCSPISGHRSVSWYQQTPGQGLQFLFEYFSETQRNKGNFPGRFSGRQFSNSRSEMNVSTLELGDSALYLCASSLGRAAEAFFGQGTRLTVV.

CDR3 in DNA: TGTGCCAGCAGCCCAAGACAGGGGATCCACGAGCAGTACTTC. Protein sequence: CASSPRQGIHEQYF. This sequence joins TRBV28 and TRBJ2-7, with 8 nucleotides matching TRBD1. V trimming: 6 bases; J trimming: 5 bases; junction bases outside the gene matches: 9. CDR3 length equals 14 residues. The germline V gene has CDR1 MDHEN and CDR2 SYDVKM.

In its sample, this clonotype was seen a few times. The chain combines TRBV19 with TRBJ1-1; perhaps TRBD1 as D (5 bases). V was shortened by 5 bases and J by 3 bases, with 16 bases between the two germline ends. CDR1 and CDR2 from the germline V gene are LNHDA and SQIVND (reference sequence). CDR3 length equals 15 residues. This CDR3 reads CASSPNPGTYTEAFF. DNA for the CDR3: TGTGCCAGTAGTCCCAATCCCGGGACTTACACTGAAGCTTTCTTT.

In regard to this clonotype: The junction departs from germline at one end; a sequencing error may be responsible. This sequence joins TRBV7-9 and TRBJ2-2, with D possibly called TRBD1 or TRBD2 (6 bases each). CDR1 and CDR2 (germline): SEHNR, FQNEAQ (reference sequence). The CDR3 consists of 14 residues. The CDR3 reads CASSRTVNTGGLFF. The CDR3 DNA follows: TGTGCCAGCAGTCGGACAGTAAACACCGGGGGGCTGTTTTTT.

This clonotype was detected a few times. The CDR3 loop is CAIRRSGEQYF. The CDR3 DNA reads as TGTGCCATCAGGAGGAGTGGCGAGCAGTACTTC. The chain carries TRBV10-3 and TRBJ2-7; D is uncertain. The CDR3 covers 11 residues. Germline-derived CDR1 and CDR2 are ENHRY and SYGVKD. With 6 bases removed from V and 6 bases from J, the gap between germline ends came to 9 bases.

In its sample, this clonotype was seen once. A read error may be the cause here, since a much bigger clone is one base away. This rearrangement joins TRBV7-2 to TRBJ2-7, with 11 bases lining up with TRBD2. The CDR3 loop spans 15 amino acids. The germline V gene encodes CDR1 SGHTA and CDR2 FQGNSA. The trim removed 5 bases at V and 2 bases at J, leaving 5 bases unmatched. CDR3 DNA sequence: TGTGCCAGCAGCCCACCACTAGCGGGGGCCTACGAGCAGTACTTC. Encoded protein: CASSPPLAGAYEQYF.

In this sample, this clonotype turned up a few times. The chain joins TRBV9 to TRBJ2-3; the match to TRBD2 covers 7 bases. J was trimmed by 2 bases and V by 0 bases; bases with no gene match: 6. This CDR3 is built from 16 residues. Germline V lookup: CDR1 SGDLS, CDR2 YYNGEE. The CDR3 sequence: CASSVGLSGPTDTQYF. CDR3 nucleotides: TGTGCCAGCAGCGTAGGCCTTAGCGGGCCCACAGATACGCAGTATTTT.

This clonotype has only a few counts. The CDR3 coding sequence is TGTGCCAGCAGAGCAACTGGACAGAACACCGGGGAGCTGTTTTTT. Translation: CASRATGQNTGELFF. The chain links TRBV2 to TRBJ2-2; possible D gene TRBD1, 5 bases. CDR1 and CDR2 from the germline V gene are SNHLY and FYNNEI. Trimming cost V 6 bases and J 1 base, with 12 bases left between them. CDR3 length equals 15 residues.

In its sample, this clonotype was seen many times. J is TRBJ2-2 and V is TRBV3-1, with D unclear. From germline, CDR1 is LGHDT and CDR2 YNNKEL (reference sequence). V was cut by 1 base and J by 4 bases, with 7 bases left in between. This CDR3 comprises 14 residues. CDR3 DNA sequence: TGTGCCAGCAGCCAAGTTAAGCGCACCGGGGAGCTGTTTTTT. Translated, it gives CASSQVKRTGELFF.

This clonotype has at least ten counts. The chain combines TRBV19 with TRBJ2-1; a possible D gene is TRBD1 (5 bases). V was clipped by 2 bases and J by 2 bases, with 10 bases between them. This CDR3 has 15 amino acids. Germline V gene lookup returns CDR1 LNHDA and CDR2 SQIVND (reference sequence). CDR3 DNA: TGTGCCAGTAGTATATTTACAGGTCCCTACAATGAGCAGTTCTTC. Translating it yields CASSIFTGPYNEQFF. Combining the CDR3 with reference TRBV19 and TRBJ2-1 gives the whole variable domain DGGITQSPKYLFRKEGQNVTLSCEQNLNHDAMYWYRQDPGQGLRLIYYSQIVNDFQKGDIAEGYSVSREKKESFPLTVTSAQKNPTAFYLCASSIFTGPYNEQFFGPGTRLTVL.

To note about this clonotype: Given the absence of the conserved phenylalanine or tryptophan at the CDR3 end, a read error is likely. This chain connects TRBV25-1 to TRBJ2-1; 10 bases agree with TRBD2. V shed 1 base and J 5 bases; nucleotides not matched to a gene: 8. In germline, CDR1 is MGHDK, CDR2 SYGVNS. The CDR3 is 17 residues long. CDR3 sequence (DNA): TGTGCCAGCAGTGAATCCCCGACTAGCGGGTTCAACAATGAGCAGTTCTCC. It translates to CASSESPTSGFNNEQFS.

This clonotype has more than one count but fewer than ten. V gene TRBV10-1 combines with J gene TRBJ2-1, with 13 bases matching TRBD2. The CDR3 loop spans 19 amino acids. Germline V CDR1 and CDR2: WNHNN, SYGVQD (reference sequence). The junction had 8 bases not matched to a gene; V was cut back by 3 bases and J by 0 bases. In DNA form, the CDR3 reads TGCGCCAGCAGTGATTGGGGGACTAGCGGGGCCAACTCCTACAATGAGCAGTTCTTC. It encodes CASSDWGTSGANSYNEQFF.

The sample holds many counts of this clonotype. The V gene is TRBV28, the J gene TRBJ2-3; no reliable D call. The V and J ends lost 5 bases and 2 bases respectively, with 17 bases between them. Germline loops: CDR1 MDHEN, CDR2 SYDVKM. The CDR3 consists of 16 residues. The chain's CDR3 is CASSPPKGRATDTQYF. The DNA of the CDR3 is TGTGCCAGCAGTCCCCCGAAAGGCAGAGCCACAGATACGCAGTATTTT.

This clonotype was detected only once. An end of the junction does not agree with germline; a read error may underlie this. The V gene is TRBV7-9, the J gene TRBJ2-7; D is unclear. Germline V gene lookup returns CDR1 SEHNR and CDR2 FQNEAQ (reference sequence). This CDR3 contains 13 residues. The CDR3 nucleotides read TGTGCGAGCAGCTTAGAGTGGCACCTCGAGCAGTACTTC. This codes for CASSLEWHLEQYF. The entire variable domain, with the rest obtained from reference TRBV7-9 and TRBJ2-7, is as follows: DTGVSQNPRHKITKRGQNVTFRCDPISEHNRLYWYRQTLGQGPEFLTYFQNEAQLEKSRLLSDRFSAERPKGSFSTLEIQRTEQGDSAMYLCASSLEWHLEQYFGPGTRLTVT.

This clonotype has a count of ten or more. This chain links TRBV7-2 with TRBJ1-5, with D maybe TRBD1 (5 bases). CDR3 length: 14 residues. V was clipped by 0 bases and J by 3 bases, with 6 bases between them. CDR1 is SGHTA, CDR2 FQGNSA, per germline. The DNA for the CDR3 is TGTGCCAGCAGCTTAGCAGGGGTCAATCAGCCCCAGCATTTT. It encodes CASSLAGVNQPQHF. Drawing the rest from reference TRBV7-2 and TRBJ1-5, the complete variable domain is GAGVSQSPSNKVTEKGKDVELRCDPISGHTALYWYRQSLGQGLEFLIYFQGNSAPDKSGLPSDRFSAERTGGSVSTLTIQRTQQEDSAVYLCASSLAGVNQPQHFGDGTRLSIL.